Detailed here is one T cell receptor beta chain. Its antigen remains unknown. The protocol was immunoSEQ multiplex PCR, while the TCRdb copy is restricted to in-frame clones and leaves out a portion. This repertoire shows tens of thousands of clones, 85% to 95% found once; its top ten account for 0.25% to 0.35%. This sample is part of a study of untreated major depressive disorder. Every participant had European ancestry. From thawed PBMCs, CD4+ T cells were purified by negative selection. Study-level results: Generalizability is limited by the comparatively small study sample.

The CDR3 is made up of 14 amino acids. The germline gives CDR1 SGHRS, CDR2 YFSETQ. V lost 1 base and J lost 5, with 10 bases in between. Sequencing was carried out using CD4+ T cells from PBMCs. The clonotype originates from a young man in good health. The rearrangement links TRBV5-1 to TRBJ2-1; maybe TRBD1 (6 bases). CDR3 protein: CASSLQGPHNEQFF. The CDR3 region has the DNA TGCGCCAGCAGCTTGCAGGGGCCTCACAATGAGCAGTTCTTC.